This TCR beta chain originates from a study of cytomegalovirus exposure and HLA in healthy donors. CDR3 size: 13 residues. In germline, CDR1 is SGDLS, CDR2 YYNGEE. Trimming removed 2 bases at V and 4 bases at J, with 7 bases between. The PCR employed 60 Vbeta primers together with 13 Jbeta primers. Clones were read by immunoSEQ multiplex PCR, and TCRdb kept only the in-frame ones, dropping some. This table has tens of thousands of clones, 75% appearing once. This chain joins TRBV9 and TRBJ2-1, with D uncertain. This sequence originates from a man aged 35 to 55 in good health and CMV-seronegative. Sequencing used PBMCs. The DNA for the CDR3 is TGTGCCAGCAGCGTTAGTTGGTACAATGAGCAGTTCTTC. Translation gives CASSVSWYNEQFF.